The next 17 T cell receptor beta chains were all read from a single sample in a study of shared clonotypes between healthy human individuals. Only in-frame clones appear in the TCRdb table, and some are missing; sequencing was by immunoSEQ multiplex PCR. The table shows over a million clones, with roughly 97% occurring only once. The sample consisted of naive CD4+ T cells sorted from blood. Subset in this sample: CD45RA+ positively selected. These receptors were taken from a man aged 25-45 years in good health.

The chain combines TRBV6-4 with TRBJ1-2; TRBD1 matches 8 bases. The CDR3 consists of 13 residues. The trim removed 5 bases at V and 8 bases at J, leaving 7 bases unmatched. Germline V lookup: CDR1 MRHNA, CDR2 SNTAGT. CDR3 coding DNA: TGTGCCAGCAGTCGAGACAGGGGCGGCGGCTACACCTTC. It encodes CASSRDRGGGYTF.

Written as DNA, the CDR3 is TGTGCCAGCAGCCGAGAGGACAGGGGCCACTATGGCTACACCTTC. It is translated as CASSREDRGHYGYTF. This rearrangement joins TRBV14 to TRBJ1-2, with 9 bases fitting TRBD1. The CDR3 is 15 residues long. The V gene end was trimmed by 4 bases and the J gene end by 3 bases; junction bases not matched to a gene: 6. CDR1 and CDR2 (germline): SGHDN, FVKESK.

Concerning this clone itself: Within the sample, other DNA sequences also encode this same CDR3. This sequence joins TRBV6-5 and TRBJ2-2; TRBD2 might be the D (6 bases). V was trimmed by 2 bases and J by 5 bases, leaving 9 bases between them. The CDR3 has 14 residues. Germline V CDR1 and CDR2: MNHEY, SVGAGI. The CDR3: CASSYLGGTGELFF. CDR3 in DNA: TGTGCCAGCAGTTACCTGGGGGGAACCGGGGAGCTGTTTTTT.

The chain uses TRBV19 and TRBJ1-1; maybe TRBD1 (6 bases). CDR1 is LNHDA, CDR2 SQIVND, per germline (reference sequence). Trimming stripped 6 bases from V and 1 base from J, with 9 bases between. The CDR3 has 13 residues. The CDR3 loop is CASSPQGNTEAFF. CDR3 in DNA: TGTGCCAGTAGCCCACAGGGGAACACTGAAGCTTTCTTT. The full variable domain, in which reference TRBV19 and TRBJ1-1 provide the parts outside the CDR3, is DGGITQSPKYLFRKEGQNVTLSCEQNLNHDAMYWYRQDPGQGLRLIYYSQIVNDFQKGDIAEGYSVSREKKESFPLTVTSAQKNPTAFYLCASSPQGNTEAFFGQGTRLTVV.

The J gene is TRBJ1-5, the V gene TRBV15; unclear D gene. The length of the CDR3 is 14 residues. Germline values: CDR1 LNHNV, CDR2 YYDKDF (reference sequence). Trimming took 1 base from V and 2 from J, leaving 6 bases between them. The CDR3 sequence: CATSRGLGNQPQHF. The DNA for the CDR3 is TGTGCCACCAGCAGAGGTTTAGGCAATCAGCCCCAGCATTTT.

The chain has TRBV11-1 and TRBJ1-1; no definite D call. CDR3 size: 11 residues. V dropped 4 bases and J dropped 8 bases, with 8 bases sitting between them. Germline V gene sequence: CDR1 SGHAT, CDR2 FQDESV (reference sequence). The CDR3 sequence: CASSWTGEAFF. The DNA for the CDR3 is TGTGCCAGCAGCTGGACGGGGGAAGCTTTCTTT.

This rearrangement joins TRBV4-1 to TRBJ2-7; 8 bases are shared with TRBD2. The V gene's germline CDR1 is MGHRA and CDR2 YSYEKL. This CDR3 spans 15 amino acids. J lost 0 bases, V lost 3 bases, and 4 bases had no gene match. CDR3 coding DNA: TGCGCCAGCAGCCACATGGCGGGAGGCTCCTACGAGCAGTACTTC. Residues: CASSHMAGGSYEQYF.

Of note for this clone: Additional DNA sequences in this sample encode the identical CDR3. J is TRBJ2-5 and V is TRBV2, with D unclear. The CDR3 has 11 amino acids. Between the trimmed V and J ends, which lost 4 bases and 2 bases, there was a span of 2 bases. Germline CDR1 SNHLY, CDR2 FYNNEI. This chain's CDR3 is CASSAQETQYF. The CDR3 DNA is TGTGCCAGCAGTGCTCAAGAGACCCAGTACTTC.

The CDR3 is CASSSRQGTPGANVLTF. The CDR3 nucleotides read TGTGCCAGCAGCTCCAGACAGGGGACCCCTGGGGCCAACGTCCTGACTTTC. V and J are TRBV7-2 and TRBJ2-6, with 8 bases identical to TRBD1. With V trimmed by 4 bases and J by 2 bases, 7 bases remained unmatched. Germline loops: CDR1 SGHTA, CDR2 FQGNSA. CDR3 size: 17 residues.

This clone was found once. CDR3 residues: CASSYGVGNTGELFF. Written as DNA, the CDR3 is TGCGCCAGCAGCTACGGGGTCGGAAACACCGGGGAGCTGTTTTTT. J is TRBJ2-2 and V is TRBV5-1; maybe TRBD2 (5 bases). The CDR3 length is 15 residues. Per the germline V gene, CDR1 is SGHRS and CDR2 is YFSETQ. V was shortened by 3 bases and J by 2 bases, with 11 bases between the two germline ends.

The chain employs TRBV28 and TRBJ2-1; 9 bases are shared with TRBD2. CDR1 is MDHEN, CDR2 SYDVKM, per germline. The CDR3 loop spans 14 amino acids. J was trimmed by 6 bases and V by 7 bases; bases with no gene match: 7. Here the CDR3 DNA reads TGTGCCAGCATTCCCAGCGGGAGGATCAATGAGCAGTTCTTC. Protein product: CASIPSGRINEQFF. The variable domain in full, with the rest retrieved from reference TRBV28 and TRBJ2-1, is DVKVTQSSRYLVKRTGEKVFLECVQDMDHENMFWYRQDPGLGLRLIYFSYDVKMKEKGDIPEGYSVSREKKERFSLILESASTNQTSMYLCASIPSGRINEQFFGPGTRLTVL.

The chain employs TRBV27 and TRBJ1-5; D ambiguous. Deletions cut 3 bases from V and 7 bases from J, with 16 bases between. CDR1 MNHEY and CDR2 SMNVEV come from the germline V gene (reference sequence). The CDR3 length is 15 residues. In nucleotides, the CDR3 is TGTGCCAGCAGTTTCCCGGACGGCGCTCCCCAGCCCCAGCATTTT. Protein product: CASSFPDGAPQPQHF.

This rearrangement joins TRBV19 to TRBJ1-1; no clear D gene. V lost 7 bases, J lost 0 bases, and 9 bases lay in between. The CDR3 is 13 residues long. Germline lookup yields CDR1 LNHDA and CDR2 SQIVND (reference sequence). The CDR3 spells CASISPVNTEAFF. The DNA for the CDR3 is TGTGCCAGTATCTCTCCGGTGAACACTGAAGCTTTCTTT. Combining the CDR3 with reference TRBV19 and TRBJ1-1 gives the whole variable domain DGGITQSPKYLFRKEGQNVTLSCEQNLNHDAMYWYRQDPGQGLRLIYYSQIVNDFQKGDIAEGYSVSREKKESFPLTVTSAQKNPTAFYLCASISPVNTEAFFGQGTRLTVV.

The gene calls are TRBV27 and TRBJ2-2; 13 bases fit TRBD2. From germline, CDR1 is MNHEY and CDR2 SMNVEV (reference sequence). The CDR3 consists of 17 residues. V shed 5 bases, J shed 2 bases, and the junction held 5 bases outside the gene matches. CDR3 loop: CASSRGLAGPNTGELFF. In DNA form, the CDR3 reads TGTGCCAGCAGTCGGGGACTAGCGGGACCTAACACCGGGGAGCTGTTTTTT.

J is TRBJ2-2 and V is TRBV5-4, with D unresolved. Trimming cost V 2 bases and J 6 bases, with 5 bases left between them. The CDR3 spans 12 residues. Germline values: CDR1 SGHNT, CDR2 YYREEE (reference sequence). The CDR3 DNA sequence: TGTGCCAGCAGCTTATACCCCGGGGAGCTGTTTTTT. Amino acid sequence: CASSLYPGELFF.

The CDR3 sequence is CASSQVSSSGINEQFF. The CDR3 DNA reads as TGTGCCAGCAGCCAAGTGTCGTCTAGCGGGATAAATGAGCAGTTCTTC. This chain links TRBV4-2 with TRBJ2-1; 9 nucleotides align to TRBD2. V shed 1 base and J 7 bases; nucleotides not matched to a gene: 8. This CDR3 has 16 residues. Germline V lookup: CDR1 LGHNA, CDR2 YNFKEQ.

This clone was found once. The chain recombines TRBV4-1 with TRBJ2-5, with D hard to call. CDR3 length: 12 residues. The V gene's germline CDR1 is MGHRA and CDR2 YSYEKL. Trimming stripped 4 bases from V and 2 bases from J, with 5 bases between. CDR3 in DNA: TGCGCCAGCAGCCCAGGACAAGAGACCCAGTACTTC. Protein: CASSPGQETQYF.